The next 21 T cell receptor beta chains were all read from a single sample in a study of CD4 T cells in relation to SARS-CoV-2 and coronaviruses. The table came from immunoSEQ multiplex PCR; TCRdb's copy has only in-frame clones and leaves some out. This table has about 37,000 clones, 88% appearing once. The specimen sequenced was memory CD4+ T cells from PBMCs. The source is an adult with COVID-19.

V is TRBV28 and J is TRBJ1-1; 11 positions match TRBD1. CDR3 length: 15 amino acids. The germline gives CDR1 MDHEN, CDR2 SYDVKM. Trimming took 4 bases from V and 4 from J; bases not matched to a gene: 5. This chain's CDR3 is CASSWRGTGGTEAFF. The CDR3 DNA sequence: TGTGCCAGCAGTTGGCGGGGGACAGGGGGCACTGAAGCTTTCTTT.

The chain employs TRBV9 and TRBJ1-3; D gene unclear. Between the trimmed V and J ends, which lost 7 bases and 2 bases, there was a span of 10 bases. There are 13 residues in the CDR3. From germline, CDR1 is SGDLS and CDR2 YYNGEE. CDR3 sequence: CASSGGPGNTIYF. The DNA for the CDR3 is TGTGCCAGCTCCGGTGGCCCTGGAAACACCATATATTTT.

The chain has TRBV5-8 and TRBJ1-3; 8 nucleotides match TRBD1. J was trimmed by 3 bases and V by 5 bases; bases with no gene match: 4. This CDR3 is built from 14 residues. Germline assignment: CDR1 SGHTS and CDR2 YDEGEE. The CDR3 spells CASRFTGGGNTIYF. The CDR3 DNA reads TGTGCCAGCAGATTTACAGGGGGTGGAAACACCATATATTTT.

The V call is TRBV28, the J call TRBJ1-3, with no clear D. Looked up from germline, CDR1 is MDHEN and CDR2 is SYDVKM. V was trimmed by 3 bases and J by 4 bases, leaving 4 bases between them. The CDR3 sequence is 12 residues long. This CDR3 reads CASSFRGNTIYF. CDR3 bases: TGTGCCAGCAGTTTCCGGGGAAACACCATATATTTT. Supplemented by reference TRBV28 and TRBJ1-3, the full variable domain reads DVKVTQSSRYLVKRTGEKVFLECVQDMDHENMFWYRQDPGLGLRLIYFSYDVKMKEKGDIPEGYSVSREKKERFSLILESASTNQTSMYLCASSFRGNTIYFGEGSWLTVV.

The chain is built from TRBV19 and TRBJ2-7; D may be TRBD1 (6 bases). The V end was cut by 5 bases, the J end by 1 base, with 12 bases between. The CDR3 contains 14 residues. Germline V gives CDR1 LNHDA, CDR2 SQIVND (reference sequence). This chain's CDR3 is CASSQPGTSYEQYF. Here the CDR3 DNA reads TGTGCCAGTAGTCAACCCGGGACATCCTACGAGCAGTACTTC.

CDR3 residues: CASLRKNTEAFF. In DNA form, the CDR3 reads TGTGCCAGCTTACGCAAGAACACTGAAGCTTTCTTT. The V call is TRBV11-3, the J call TRBJ1-1; no definite D call. Trimming took 8 bases from V and 1 from J, leaving 8 bases between them. Germline-derived CDR1 and CDR2 are SGHNT and YENEEA. The CDR3 is made up of 12 amino acids.

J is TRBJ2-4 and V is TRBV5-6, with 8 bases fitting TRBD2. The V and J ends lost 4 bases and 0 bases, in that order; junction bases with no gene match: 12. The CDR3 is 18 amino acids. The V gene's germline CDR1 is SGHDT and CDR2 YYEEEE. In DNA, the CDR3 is TGTGCCAGCAGCCCGGGGGGGCCATCCCTTTTAGCCAAAAACATTCAGTACTTC. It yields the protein CASSPGGPSLLAKNIQYF.

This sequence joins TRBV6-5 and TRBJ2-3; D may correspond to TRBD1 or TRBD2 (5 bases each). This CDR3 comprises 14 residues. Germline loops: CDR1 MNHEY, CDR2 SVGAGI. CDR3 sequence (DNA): TGTGCTACCTTCGTGCCAGGGACGGGAGATACGCAGTATTTT. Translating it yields CATFVPGTGDTQYF.

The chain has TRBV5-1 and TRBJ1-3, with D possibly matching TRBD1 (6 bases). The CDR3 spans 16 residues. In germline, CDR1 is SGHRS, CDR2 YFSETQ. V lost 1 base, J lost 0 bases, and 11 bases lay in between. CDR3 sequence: CASSLSGAASGNTIYF. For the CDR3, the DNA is TGCGCCAGCAGCTTGTCAGGGGCGGCCTCTGGAAACACCATATATTTT.

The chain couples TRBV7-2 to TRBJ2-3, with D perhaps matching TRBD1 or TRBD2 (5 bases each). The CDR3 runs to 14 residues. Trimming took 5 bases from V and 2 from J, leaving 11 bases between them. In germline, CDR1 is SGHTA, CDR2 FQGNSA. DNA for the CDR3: TGTGCCAGCAGCCTGGGACCCTACACAGATACGCAGTATTTT. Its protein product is CASSLGPYTDTQYF.

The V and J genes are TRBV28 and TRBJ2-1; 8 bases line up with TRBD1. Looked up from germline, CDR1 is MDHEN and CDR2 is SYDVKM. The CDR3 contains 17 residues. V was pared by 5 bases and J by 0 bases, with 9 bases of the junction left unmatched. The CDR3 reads CASSTQRTGPSYNEQFF. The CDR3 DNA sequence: TGTGCCAGCAGTACCCAAAGGACAGGGCCCTCCTACAATGAGCAGTTCTTC.

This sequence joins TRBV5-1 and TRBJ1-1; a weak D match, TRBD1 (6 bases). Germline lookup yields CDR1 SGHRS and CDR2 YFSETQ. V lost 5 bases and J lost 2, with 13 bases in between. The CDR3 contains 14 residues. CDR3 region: CASSQRTANTEAFF. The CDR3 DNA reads TGCGCCAGCAGTCAACGGACAGCTAACACTGAAGCTTTCTTT.

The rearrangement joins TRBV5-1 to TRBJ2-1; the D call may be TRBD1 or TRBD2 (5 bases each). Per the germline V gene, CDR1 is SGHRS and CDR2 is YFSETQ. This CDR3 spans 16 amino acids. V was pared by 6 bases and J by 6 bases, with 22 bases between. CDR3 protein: CASTPRGTRGGNEQFF. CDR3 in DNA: TGCGCCAGCACTCCACGTGGGACCCGAGGCGGCAATGAGCAGTTCTTC.

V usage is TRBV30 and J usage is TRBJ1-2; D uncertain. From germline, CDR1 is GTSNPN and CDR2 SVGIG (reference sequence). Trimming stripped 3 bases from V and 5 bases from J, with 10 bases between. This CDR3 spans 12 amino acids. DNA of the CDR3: TGTGCCTGGAGCGGTCGGACTTATGGCTACACCTTC. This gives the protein CAWSGRTYGYTF.

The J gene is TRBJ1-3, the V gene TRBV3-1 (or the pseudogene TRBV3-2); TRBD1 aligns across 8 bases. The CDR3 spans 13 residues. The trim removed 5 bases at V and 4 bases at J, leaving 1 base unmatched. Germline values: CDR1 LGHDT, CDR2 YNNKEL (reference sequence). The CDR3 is CASSGTGGNTIYF. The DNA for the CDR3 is TGTGCCAGCAGCGGGACAGGAGGAAACACCATATATTTT.

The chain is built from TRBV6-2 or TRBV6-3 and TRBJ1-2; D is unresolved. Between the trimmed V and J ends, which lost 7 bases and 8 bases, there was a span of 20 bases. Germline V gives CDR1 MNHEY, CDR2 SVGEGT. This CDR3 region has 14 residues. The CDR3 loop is CASNPANSLAGYTF. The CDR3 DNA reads TGTGCCAGCAACCCGGCGAACAGTTTGGCCGGCTACACCTTC.

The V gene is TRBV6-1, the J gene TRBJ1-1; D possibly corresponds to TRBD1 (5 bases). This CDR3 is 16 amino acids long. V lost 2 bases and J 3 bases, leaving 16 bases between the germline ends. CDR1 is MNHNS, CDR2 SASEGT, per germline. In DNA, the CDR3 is TGTGCCAGCAGTGAATCTGGGACGTACTCGTACACTGAAGCTTTCTTT. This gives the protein CASSESGTYSYTEAFF.

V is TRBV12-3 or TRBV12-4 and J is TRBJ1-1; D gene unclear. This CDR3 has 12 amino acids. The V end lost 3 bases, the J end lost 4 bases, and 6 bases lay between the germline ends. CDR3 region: CASSFHPTEAFF. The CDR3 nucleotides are TGTGCCAGCAGTTTCCACCCCACTGAAGCTTTCTTT.

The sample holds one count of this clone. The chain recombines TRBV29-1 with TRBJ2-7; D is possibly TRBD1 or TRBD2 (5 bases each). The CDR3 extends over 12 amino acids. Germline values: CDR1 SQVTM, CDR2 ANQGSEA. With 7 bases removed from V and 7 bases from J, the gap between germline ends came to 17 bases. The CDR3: CSGGWSEGEQYF. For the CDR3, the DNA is TGCAGCGGGGGGTGGTCCGAAGGGGAGCAGTACTTC.

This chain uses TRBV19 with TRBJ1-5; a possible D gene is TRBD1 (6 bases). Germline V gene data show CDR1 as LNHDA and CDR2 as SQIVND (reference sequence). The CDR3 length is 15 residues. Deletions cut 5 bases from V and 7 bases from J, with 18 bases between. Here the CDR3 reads CASSHPNREAQPQHF. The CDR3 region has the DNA TGTGCCAGTAGTCACCCGAACAGGGAGGCCCAGCCCCAGCATTTT.

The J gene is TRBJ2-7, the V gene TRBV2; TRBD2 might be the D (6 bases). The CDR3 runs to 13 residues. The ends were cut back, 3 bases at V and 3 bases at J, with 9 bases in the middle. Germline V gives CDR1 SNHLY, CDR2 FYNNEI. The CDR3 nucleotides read TGTGCCAGCAGTGACGGGGGATTCTACGAGCAGTACTTC. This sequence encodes CASSDGGFYEQYF.